These T cell receptor beta chains were read from a single sample in a study of OX40 agonist ivuxolimab in advanced cancers. Profiling relied on immunoSEQ multiplex PCR, and the TCRdb table lists in-frame clones only, not all of them. Of tens of thousands of clones listed, 84% were seen once; the top ten hold more than 1%. Material: CD4+ or CD8+ T cells sorted from blood, obtained in a trial of the OX40 agonist ivuxolimab. These receptor sequences come from an adult with an advanced solid tumor such as melanoma, head and neck, liver or kidney cancer. Both conserved end residues are part of each CDR3. A D gene is named only where the DNA matches it firmly. Size tells how often a clone was seen (once, few, many) or the class of an expanded clone, and some rows leave it out.

v_call	j_call	clone_size	d_call	cdr3_nt	cdr3_aa
TRBV6-6	TRBJ1-2	NA	NA	TGTGCCAGCAGTTACTCTTCGACAGACTATGGCTACACCTTC	CASSYSSTDYGYTF
TRBV7-8	TRBJ1-2	NA	NA	TGTGCCAGCAGCTTAGCTCAGTATAACTATGGCTACACCTTC	CASSLAQYNYGYTF
TRBV7-2	TRBJ2-7	once	TRBD2	TGTGCCAGCAGCTCGCCATGGACTAGCGACACCTACGAGCAGTACTTC	CASSSPWTSDTYEQYF
TRBV4-2	TRBJ1-2	NA	NA	TGTGCCAGCAGCCAAGTATCGGTCGGGGGCTATGGCTACACCTTC	CASSQVSVGGYGYTF
TRBV6-5	TRBJ2-2	few	NA	TGTGCCAGCAAGCGGCGGGACACCCGCACCGGGGAGCTGTTTTTT	CASKRRDTRTGELFF
TRBV30	TRBJ1-3	NA	NA	TGTGCCTGGGACGACGGTGGGGGAAACACCATATATTTT	CAWDDGGGNTIYF
TRBV5-1	TRBJ2-1	NA	TRBD1	TGCGCCAGCAGCCGACTGACAGGGGCAGGCAATGAGCAGTTCTTC	CASSRLTGAGNEQFF
TRBV19	TRBJ2-6	few	NA	TGTGCCAGTAGCCAATCTGGGGGGGCGAAAGGGGCCAACGTCCTGACTTTC	CASSQSGGAKGANVLTF
TRBV28	TRBJ1-3	NA	NA	TGTGCCAGCAGTCCCCATAGCCCGGGGGGAAACACCATATATTTT	CASSPHSPGGNTIYF
TRBV6-5	TRBJ1-2	NA	NA	TGTGCCAGCAAACTTCGGGGCACGAGGGGCTATGGCTACACCTTC	CASKLRGTRGYGYTF
TRBV5-1	TRBJ2-5	NA	TRBD1	TGCGCCAGCAGCTCGATAACAGGGGAAGAGACCCAGTACTTC	CASSSITGEETQYF
TRBV6-5	TRBJ2-1	few	NA	TGTGCCAGCAGTTCGTCGGGTCCCAATGAGCAGTTCTTC	CASSSSGPNEQFF
TRBV7-2	TRBJ2-7	NA	NA	TGTGCCAGCAGCTTAGTCAGAGGGACGCAAACCTACGAGCAGTACTTC	CASSLVRGTQTYEQYF
TRBV5-5	TRBJ2-3	NA	TRBD2	TGTGCCAGCGGACCATTAGCGGGAGTGCGGTTCACCGCAGATACGCAGTATTTT	CASGPLAGVRFTADTQYF
TRBV30	TRBJ1-1	few	TRBD1	TGTGCCGGGACAGGAGATGTGAACACTGAAGCTTTCTTT	CAGTGDVNTEAFF
TRBV28	TRBJ2-7	NA	TRBD2	TGTGCCAGCAGTGTAGCGGGAGGAACCTACGAGCAGTACTTC	CASSVAGGTYEQYF